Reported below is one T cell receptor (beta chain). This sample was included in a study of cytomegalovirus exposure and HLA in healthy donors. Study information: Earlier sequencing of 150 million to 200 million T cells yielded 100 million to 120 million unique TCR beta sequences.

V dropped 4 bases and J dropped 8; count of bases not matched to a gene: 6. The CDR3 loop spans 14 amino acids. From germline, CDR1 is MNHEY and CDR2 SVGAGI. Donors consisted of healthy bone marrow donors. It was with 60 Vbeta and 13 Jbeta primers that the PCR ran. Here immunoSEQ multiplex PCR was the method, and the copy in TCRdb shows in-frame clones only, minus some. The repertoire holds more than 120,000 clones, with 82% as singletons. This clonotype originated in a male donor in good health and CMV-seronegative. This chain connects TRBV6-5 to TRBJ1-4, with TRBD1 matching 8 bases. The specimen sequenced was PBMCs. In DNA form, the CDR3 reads TGTGCCAGCAGTTCCGGGACAGGTTTGGAAAAACTGTTTTTT. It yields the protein CASSSGTGLEKLFF.